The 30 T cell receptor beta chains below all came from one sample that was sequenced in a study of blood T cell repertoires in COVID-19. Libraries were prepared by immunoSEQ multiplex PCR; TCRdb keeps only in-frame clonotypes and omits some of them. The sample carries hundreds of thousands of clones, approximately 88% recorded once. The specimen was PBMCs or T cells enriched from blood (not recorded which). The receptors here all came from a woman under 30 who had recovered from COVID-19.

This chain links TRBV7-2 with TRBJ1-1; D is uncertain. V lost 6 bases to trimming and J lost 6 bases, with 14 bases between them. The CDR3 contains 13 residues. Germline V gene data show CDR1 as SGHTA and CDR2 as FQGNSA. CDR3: CASRMPWSAEAFF. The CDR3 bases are TGTGCCAGCAGGATGCCCTGGAGTGCTGAAGCTTTCTTT.

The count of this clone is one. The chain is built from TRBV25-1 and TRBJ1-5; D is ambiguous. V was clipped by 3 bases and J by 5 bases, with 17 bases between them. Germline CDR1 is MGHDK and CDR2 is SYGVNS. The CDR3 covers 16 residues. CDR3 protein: CASSDLAGEKDQPQHF. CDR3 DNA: TGTGCCAGCAGTGATCTGGCGGGAGAGAAGGATCAGCCCCAGCATTTT.

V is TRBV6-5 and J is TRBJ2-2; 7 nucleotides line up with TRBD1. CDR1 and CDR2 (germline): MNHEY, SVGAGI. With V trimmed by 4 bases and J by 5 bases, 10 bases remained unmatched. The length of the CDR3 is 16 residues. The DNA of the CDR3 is TGTGCCAGCAGTTGGAGAGGACAGGCGCGGACCGGGGAGCTGTTTTTT. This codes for CASSWRGQARTGELFF.

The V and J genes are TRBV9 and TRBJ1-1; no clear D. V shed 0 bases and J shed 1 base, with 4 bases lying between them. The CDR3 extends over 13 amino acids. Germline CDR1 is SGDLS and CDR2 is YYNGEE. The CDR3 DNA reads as TGTGCCAGCAGCGTAGACGGGAACACTGAAGCTTTCTTT. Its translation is CASSVDGNTEAFF.

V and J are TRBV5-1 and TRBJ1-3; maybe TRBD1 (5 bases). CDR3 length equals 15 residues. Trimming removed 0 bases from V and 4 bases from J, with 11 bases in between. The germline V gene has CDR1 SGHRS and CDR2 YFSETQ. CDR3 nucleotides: TGCGCCAGCAGCTTGGCCGGGGGGGAAGGAAACACCATATATTTT. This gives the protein CASSLAGGEGNTIYF.

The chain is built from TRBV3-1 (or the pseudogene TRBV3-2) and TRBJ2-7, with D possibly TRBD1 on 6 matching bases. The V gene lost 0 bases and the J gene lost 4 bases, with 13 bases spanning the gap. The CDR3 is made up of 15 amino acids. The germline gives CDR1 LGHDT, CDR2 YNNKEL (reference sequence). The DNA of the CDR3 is TGTGCCAGCAGCCAAGATCTAACAGGGTGGTACGAGCAGTACTTC. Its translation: CASSQDLTGWYEQYF.

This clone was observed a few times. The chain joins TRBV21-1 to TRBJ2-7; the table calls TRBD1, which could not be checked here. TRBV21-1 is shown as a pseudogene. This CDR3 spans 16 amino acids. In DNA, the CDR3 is TGTGCCAGCAGCAAATTGGAGACCAGGGGATCCTACGAGCAGTACTTC. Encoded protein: CASSKLETRGSYEQYF.

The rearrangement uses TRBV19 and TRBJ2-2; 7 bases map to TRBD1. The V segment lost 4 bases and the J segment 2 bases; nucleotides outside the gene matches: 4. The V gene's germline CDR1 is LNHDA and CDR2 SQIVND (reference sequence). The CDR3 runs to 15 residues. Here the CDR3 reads CASSNGQANTGELFF. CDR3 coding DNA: TGTGCCAGTAGTAACGGACAGGCCAACACCGGGGAGCTGTTTTTT. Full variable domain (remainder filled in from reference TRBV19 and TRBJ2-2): DGGITQSPKYLFRKEGQNVTLSCEQNLNHDAMYWYRQDPGQGLRLIYYSQIVNDFQKGDIAEGYSVSREKKESFPLTVTSAQKNPTAFYLCASSNGQANTGELFFGEGSRLTVL.

The chain's CDR3 is CASSLSGDRGQAFF. Written as DNA, the CDR3 is TGTGCCAGCTCACTCAGTGGGGACAGGGGGCAAGCTTTCTTT. The chain carries TRBV18 and TRBJ1-1; 12 bases match TRBD1. V shed 4 bases, J shed 9 bases, and the junction held 6 bases outside the gene matches. Germline V gene lookup returns CDR1 KGHSH and CDR2 LQKENI. This CDR3 is 14 amino acids long. Looking up the rest from reference TRBV18 and TRBJ1-1 gives the full variable domain: NAGVMQNPRHLVRRRGQEARLRCSPMKGHSHVYWYRQLPEEGLKFMVYLQKENIIDESGMPKERFSAEFPKEGPSILRIQQVVRGDSAAYFCASSLSGDRGQAFFGQGTRLTVV.

CDR3 amino acids: CASSLGGSGSVEQYF. Written as DNA, the CDR3 is TGTGCCAGCAGCTTAGGCGGCAGCGGGAGCGTCGAGCAGTACTTC. This chain uses TRBV7-2 with TRBJ2-7, with 8 bases identical to TRBD2. The V segment lost 1 base and the J segment 6 bases; nucleotides outside the gene matches: 8. CDR1 is SGHTA and CDR2 is FQGNSA in the germline V gene. This CDR3 is 15 amino acids long.

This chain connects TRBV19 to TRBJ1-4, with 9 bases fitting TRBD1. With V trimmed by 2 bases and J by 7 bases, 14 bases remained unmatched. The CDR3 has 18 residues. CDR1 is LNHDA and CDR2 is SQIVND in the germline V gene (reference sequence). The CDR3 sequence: CASSITTGGSEEFEKLFF. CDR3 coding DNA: TGTGCCAGTAGTATAACTACAGGGGGCTCGGAAGAATTTGAAAAACTGTTTTTT.

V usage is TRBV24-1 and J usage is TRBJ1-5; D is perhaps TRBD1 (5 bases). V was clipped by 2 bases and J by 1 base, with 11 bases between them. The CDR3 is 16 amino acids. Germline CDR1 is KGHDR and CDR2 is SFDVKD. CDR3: CATSDSGRVSNQPQHF. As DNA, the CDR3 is TGTGCCACCAGTGATTCAGGGAGGGTGAGCAATCAGCCCCAGCATTTT.

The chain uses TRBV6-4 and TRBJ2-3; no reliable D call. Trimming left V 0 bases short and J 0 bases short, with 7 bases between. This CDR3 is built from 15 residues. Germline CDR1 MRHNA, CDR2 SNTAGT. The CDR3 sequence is CASSDSGSSTDTQYF. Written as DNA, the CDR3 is TGTGCCAGCAGTGACTCGGGCAGCAGCACAGATACGCAGTATTTT.

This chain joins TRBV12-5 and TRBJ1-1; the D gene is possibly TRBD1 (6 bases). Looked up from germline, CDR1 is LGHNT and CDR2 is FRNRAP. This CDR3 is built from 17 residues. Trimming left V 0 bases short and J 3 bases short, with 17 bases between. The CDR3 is CASGLVQGPTGDTEAFF. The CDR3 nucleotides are TGTGCTAGTGGTTTGGTACAGGGCCCCACCGGGGACACTGAAGCTTTCTTT.

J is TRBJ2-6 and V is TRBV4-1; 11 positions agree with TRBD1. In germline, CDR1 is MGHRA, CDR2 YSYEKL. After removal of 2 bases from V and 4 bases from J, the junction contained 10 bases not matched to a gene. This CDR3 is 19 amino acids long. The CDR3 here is CASSQPPGQGDWGANVLTF. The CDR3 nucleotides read TGCGCCAGCAGCCAACCCCCGGGACAGGGGGATTGGGGGGCCAACGTCCTGACTTTC.

For the CDR3, the DNA is TGTGCCAGCAGCTCTAGCGGCAACTGGGATGAGCAGTTCTTC. It yields the protein CASSSSGNWDEQFF. The chain joins TRBV7-9 to TRBJ2-1; 7 nucleotides line up with TRBD2. Looked up from germline, CDR1 is SEHNR and CDR2 is FQNEAQ (reference sequence). The CDR3 loop spans 14 amino acids. Trimming cost V 4 bases and J 8 bases; bases outside gene matches: 8.

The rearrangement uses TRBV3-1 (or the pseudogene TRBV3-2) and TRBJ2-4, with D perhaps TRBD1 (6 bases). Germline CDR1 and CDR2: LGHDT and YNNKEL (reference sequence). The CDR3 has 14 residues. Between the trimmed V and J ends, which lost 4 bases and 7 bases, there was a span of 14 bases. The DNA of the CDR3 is TGTGCCAGCAGCCGTTTTGTGGACAGTAACATTCAGTACTTC. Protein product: CASSRFVDSNIQYF.

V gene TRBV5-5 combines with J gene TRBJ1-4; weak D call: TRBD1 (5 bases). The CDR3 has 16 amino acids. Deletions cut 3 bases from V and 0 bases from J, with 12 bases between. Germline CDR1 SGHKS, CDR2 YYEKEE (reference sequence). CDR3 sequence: CASSSGLLPTNEKLFF. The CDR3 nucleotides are TGTGCCAGCAGCTCGGGACTGCTGCCAACTAATGAAAAACTGTTTTTT.

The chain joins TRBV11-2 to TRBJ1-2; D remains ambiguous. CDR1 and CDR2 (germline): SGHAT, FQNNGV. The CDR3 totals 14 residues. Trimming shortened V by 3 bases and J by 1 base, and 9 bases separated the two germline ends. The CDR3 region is CASSLSGLNYGYTF. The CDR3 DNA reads TGTGCCAGCAGCTTGTCCGGACTTAACTATGGCTACACCTTC.

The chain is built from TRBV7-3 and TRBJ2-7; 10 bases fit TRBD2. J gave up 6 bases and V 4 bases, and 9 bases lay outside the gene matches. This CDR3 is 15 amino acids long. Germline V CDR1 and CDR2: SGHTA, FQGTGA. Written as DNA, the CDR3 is TGTGCCAGCAGCTCAAGCGGGGGGGCCCTCCGCGAGCAGTACTTC. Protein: CASSSSGGALREQYF.

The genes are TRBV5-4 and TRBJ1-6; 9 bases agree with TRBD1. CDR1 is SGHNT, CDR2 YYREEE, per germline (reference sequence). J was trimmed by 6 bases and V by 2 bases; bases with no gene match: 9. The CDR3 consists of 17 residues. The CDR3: CASSFITGGVFNSPLHF. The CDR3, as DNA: TGTGCCAGCAGCTTCATAACAGGGGGCGTCTTTAATTCACCCCTCCACTTT. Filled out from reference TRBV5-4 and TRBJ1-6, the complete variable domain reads ETGVTQSPTHLIKTRGQQVTLRCSSQSGHNTVSWYQQALGQGPQFIFQYYREEENGRGNFPPRFSGLQFPNYSSELNVNALELDDSALYLCASSFITGGVFNSPLHFGNGTRLTVT.

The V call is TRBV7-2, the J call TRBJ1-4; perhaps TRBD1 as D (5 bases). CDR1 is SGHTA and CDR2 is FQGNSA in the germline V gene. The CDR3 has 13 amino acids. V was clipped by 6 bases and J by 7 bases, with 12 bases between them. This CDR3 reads CASRRGVGEKLFF. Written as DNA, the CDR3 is TGTGCCAGCAGGCGGGGGGTCGGTGAAAAACTGTTTTTT.

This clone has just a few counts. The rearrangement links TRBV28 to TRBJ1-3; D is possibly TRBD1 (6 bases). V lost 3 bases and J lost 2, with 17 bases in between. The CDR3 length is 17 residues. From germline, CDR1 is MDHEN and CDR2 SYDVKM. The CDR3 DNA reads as TGTGCCAGCAGTTTCCTCACGGACAGAAGCACTGGAAACACCATATATTTT. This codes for CASSFLTDRSTGNTIYF.

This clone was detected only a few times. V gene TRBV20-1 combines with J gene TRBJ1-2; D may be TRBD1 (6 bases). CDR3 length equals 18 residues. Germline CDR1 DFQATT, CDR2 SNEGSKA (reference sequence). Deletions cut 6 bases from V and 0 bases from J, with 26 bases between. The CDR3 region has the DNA TGCAGTGCCAGTCCAATGGAGTACAGGGTAGAAACTAACTATGGCTACACCTTC. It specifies CSASPMEYRVETNYGYTF.

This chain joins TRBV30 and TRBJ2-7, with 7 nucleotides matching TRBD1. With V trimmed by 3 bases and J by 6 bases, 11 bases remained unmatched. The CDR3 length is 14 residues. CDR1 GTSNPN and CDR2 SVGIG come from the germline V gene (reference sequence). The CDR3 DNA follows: TGTGCCTGGAGCCCTAGGACAGGATGGCTCGAGCAGTACTTC. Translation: CAWSPRTGWLEQYF.

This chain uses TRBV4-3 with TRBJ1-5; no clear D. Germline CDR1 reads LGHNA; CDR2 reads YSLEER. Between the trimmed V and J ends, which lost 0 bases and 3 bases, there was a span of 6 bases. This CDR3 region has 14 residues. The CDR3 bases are TGCGCCAGCAGCCAAGATCCGTACAATCAGCCCCAGCATTTT. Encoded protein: CASSQDPYNQPQHF.

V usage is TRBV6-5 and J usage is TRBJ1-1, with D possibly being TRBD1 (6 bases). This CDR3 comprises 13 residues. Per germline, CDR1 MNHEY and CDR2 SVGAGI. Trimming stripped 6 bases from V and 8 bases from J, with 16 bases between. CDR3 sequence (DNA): TGTGCCAGCAGCAGGACCGACAGGACAGAAGCTTTCTTT. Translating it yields CASSRTDRTEAFF.

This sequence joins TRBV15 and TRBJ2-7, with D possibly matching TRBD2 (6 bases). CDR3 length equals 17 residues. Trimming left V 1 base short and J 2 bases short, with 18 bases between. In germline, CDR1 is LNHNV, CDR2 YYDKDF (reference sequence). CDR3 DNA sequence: TGTGCCACCAGCAGAGTCTCTAATAGCGGAGGGGCCTACGAGCAGTACTTC. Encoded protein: CATSRVSNSGGAYEQYF.

The CDR3 region is CASSFSGSSTDTQYF. In nucleotides, the CDR3 is TGTGCCAGCAGCTTTTCGGGGTCTAGCACAGATACGCAGTATTTT. This sequence joins TRBV7-9 and TRBJ2-3, with TRBD2 as a possible D gene (5 bases). Germline CDR1 is SEHNR and CDR2 is FQNEAQ (reference sequence). Trimming cost V 3 bases and J 0 bases, with 10 bases left between them. The CDR3 spans 15 residues. Full variable domain (rest looked up from reference TRBV7-9 and TRBJ2-3): DTGVSQNPRHKITKRGQNVTFRCDPISEHNRLYWYRQTLGQGPEFLTYFQNEAQLEKSRLLSDRFSAERPKGSFSTLEIQRTEQGDSAMYLCASSFSGSSTDTQYFGPGTRLTVL.

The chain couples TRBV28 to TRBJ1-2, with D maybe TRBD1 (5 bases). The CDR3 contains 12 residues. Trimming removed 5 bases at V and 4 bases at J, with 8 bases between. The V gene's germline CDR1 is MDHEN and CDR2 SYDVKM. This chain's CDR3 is CASSAGGYGYTF. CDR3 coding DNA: TGTGCCAGCAGTGCGGGGGGCTATGGCTACACCTTC.